These 10 T cell receptor beta chains came from one sample sequenced in a study of T cells in narcolepsy. Profiled with immunoSEQ multiplex PCR; TCRdb holds only in-frame clones, not every one. The table shows around 25,000 clones, with roughly 77% occurring only once. The sequenced sample was memory (CD45RA-) CD4+ T cells from blood. These receptors all stem from a human donor in good health.

The gene calls are TRBV6-5 and TRBJ1-1; unclear D gene. Germline CDR1 MNHEY, CDR2 SVGAGI. V was shortened by 6 bases and J by 7 bases, with 15 bases between the two germline ends. The CDR3 covers 13 residues. CDR3: CASRKTGVGEAFF. CDR3 coding DNA: TGTGCCAGCAGAAAGACTGGCGTGGGTGAAGCTTTCTTT.

The gene calls are TRBV5-1 and TRBJ1-1, with a weak D call TRBD1 (5 bases). Per germline, CDR1 SGHRS and CDR2 YFSETQ. CDR3 length equals 15 residues. The V gene lost 0 bases and the J gene lost 1 base, with 10 bases spanning the gap. Written as DNA, the CDR3 is TGCGCCAGCAGCTTGGCAGGGCGAGCGAACACTGAAGCTTTCTTT. This codes for CASSLAGRANTEAFF.

The chain recombines TRBV30 with TRBJ1-2, with D hard to call. V lost 3 bases to trimming and J lost 2 bases, with 4 bases between them. Germline V gene data show CDR1 as GTSNPN and CDR2 as SVGIG (reference sequence). The CDR3 is 11 amino acids. The CDR3 is CAWSRNYGYTF. The CDR3 DNA follows: TGTGCCTGGAGCAGGAACTATGGCTACACCTTC.

The chain has TRBV4-1 and TRBJ1-2; D unresolved. Trimming left V 0 bases short and J 4 bases short, with 6 bases between. CDR1 is MGHRA and CDR2 is YSYEKL in the germline V gene. The CDR3 sequence is 13 residues long. The CDR3 DNA sequence: TGCGCCAGCAGCCAAGAACACACCTATGGCTACACCTTC. This codes for CASSQEHTYGYTF.

This rearrangement joins TRBV2 to TRBJ2-5; 9 nucleotides agree with TRBD2. Matching the DNA end better, TRBJ2-7 makes the J call doubtful. Germline-derived CDR1 and CDR2 are SNHLY and FYNNEI. This CDR3 has 17 residues. The CDR3 bases are TGTGCCAGCACAGATGTCGGGAGCGGGAGGAGCTCCTACGAGCAGTACTTC. Translating gives CASTDVGSGRSSYEQYF.

This clone was seen just once. The chain links TRBV12-5 to TRBJ1-1, with 7 bases that match TRBD1. There are 14 residues in the CDR3. J lost 1 base, V lost 3 bases, and 2 bases had no gene match. Per the germline V gene, CDR1 is LGHNT and CDR2 is FRNRAP. CDR3 DNA sequence: TGTGCTAGTGGTTTTGCAGGGGGGAACACTGAAGCTTTCTTT. The encoded protein is CASGFAGGNTEAFF.

This rearrangement joins TRBV28 to TRBJ2-3, with 15 nucleotides matching TRBD2. CDR3 length equals 21 residues. Unmatched junction bases numbered 24, after V lost 5 bases and J lost 9 bases. Germline V CDR1 and CDR2: MDHEN, SYDVKM. In DNA form, the CDR3 reads TGTGCCAGCAGTCGAACGAGGGCAGGGGGATCCGGGACTAGCGGGAGGTACACGCAGTATTTT. It yields the protein CASSRTRAGGSGTSGRYTQYF.

This clone has just one count. V and J are TRBV5-1 and TRBJ1-5; TRBD1 matches at 9 bases. CDR1 and CDR2 from the germline V gene are SGHRS and YFSETQ. The CDR3 is 20 amino acids. V lost 7 bases, J lost 0 bases, and 20 bases stayed unmatched. The CDR3 loop reads CASCLGTGQGGGYSNQPQHF. CDR3 coding DNA: TGCGCCAGCTGCCTGGGAACGGGACAGGGCGGGGGGTATAGCAATCAGCCCCAGCATTTT.

The chain combines TRBV6-6 with TRBJ2-3; TRBD2 agrees at 7 bases. Germline V gene sequence: CDR1 MNHNY, CDR2 SVGAGI (reference sequence). J lost 2 bases, V lost 1 base, and 3 bases had no gene match. There are 15 residues in the CDR3. The CDR3 spells CASSYWGGPTDTQYF. The DNA of the CDR3 is TGTGCCAGCAGTTACTGGGGGGGACCCACAGATACGCAGTATTTT.

The genes are TRBV6-1 and TRBJ2-3; the match to TRBD1 covers 7 bases. In germline, CDR1 is MNHNS, CDR2 SASEGT. J was trimmed by 4 bases and V by 4 bases; bases with no gene match: 2. The CDR3 loop spans 13 amino acids. Here the CDR3 reads CASSGQGPDTQYF. The CDR3 DNA follows: TGTGCCAGCAGTGGACAGGGCCCAGATACGCAGTATTTT.